The entry that follows covers one T cell receptor beta chain sequence. Its antigen is currently not known. The record has no base qualities; no much larger clone is one base away. The CDR3 holds 15 amino acids from the cysteine to the phenylalanine. The DNA shown is the 45-base CDR3, in frame from base 1. V lost 4 bases and J lost 7 bases; the stretch between them is 19 bases long. CDR1 SGHTA and CDR2 FQGNSA are derived from the germline V gene. PBMCs were isolated by Ficoll-Paque density gradient centrifugation. Sequencing was carried out with an Illumina NovaSeq 6000. TCRalpha and TCRbeta cDNA libraries were built by 5'RACE with constant-segment primers, adding sample barcodes and unique molecular identifiers. RNA was extracted from every sample with Trizol reagent. Amplification of the libraries took two PCR steps, and the second step added a second sample barcode plus Illumina TruSeq adapters. Sequencing of the libraries was done on an Illumina NovaSeq, producing 2 x 150 bp paired-end reads. Per the original workflow: The reads were demultiplexed and collapsed into UMI-guided consensus sequences using migec v1.2.7. With mixcr v2.1.11, UMI consensuses were aligned to TRA and TRB V and J templates and assembled into clonotypes. Expanded or contracted clonotypes were those called significant by both edgeR and NoisET, with noise models trained on biological replicates. For edgeR calls, the thresholds were a false discovery rate-adjusted p below 0.01 and a log2 fold-change of 1. As an exploratory analysis of dynamics, PCA with hierarchical clustering was applied to max-normalized trajectories of the 1000 most abundant clonotypes. Each responding clone was given a CD4 or CD8 phenotype based on the CD4+ and CD8+ repertoires, which had been sequenced separately. TCRdb trimmed public reads at Q25 via fastp, called clones via MiXCR and kept in-frame beta chains. Each CDR3 protein appears once, grouped with its most common genes and DNA. It is TCRdb's table, rather than the study itself, that gives the V and J calls and clone size. The sample includes approximately 290,000 distinct CDR3 sequences, with roughly 15% observed a single time. The ten largest clones add up to about a fifth of the sample.

This record belongs to a study of T-cell memory formation after mild COVID-19 (TCRdb year 2021). With respect to the entire study: Most TCR sequence clusters were specific to one of the two donors. The cohort comprised two young, previously healthy adult volunteers, one female and one male. In two donors, T-cell clones that expanded and contracted after mild COVID-19 were followed by sequencing TCRalpha and TCRbeta repertoires longitudinally.

Study-level results and caveats: Contracting CD4+ clones were found mainly in CM and EM memory subsets, while CD8+ clones were enriched in EMRA. Some responding clones were found in pre-infection memory, which suggests that pre-existing cross-reactive memory T cells took part in the SARS-CoV-2 response. Only two mild cases were covered in the study, and larger cohorts including severe cases with pre-infection samples were considered necessary. SARS-CoV-2 specificity of the second-wave clones peaking on day 37 was not confirmed. From day 15 to 85, contracting clones showed balanced CD4/CD8 phenotypes, whereas a second wave of clones that expanded from day 15 to 37 leaned towards CD4+.

This receptor chain uses TRBV7-2 and TRBJ1-2, with no confident D gene call. Sequencing input: PBMCs or a T cell subset sorted from them (not recorded which). The TCR originated in a man younger than 30 who had mild COVID-19 (a few samples of this study predate the infection). The sample titles of this study are shuffled in the database, so cell type and time point are left out; the donor was told from shared clones. In nucleotides, the sequence is TGTGCCAGCAGCTGGGTCCTATCATCCGAACTTGGCTACACCTTC. This is translated as CASSWVLSSELGYTF. Full variable domain (CDR3 extended with the reference TRBV7-2 and TRBJ1-2 proteins): GAGVSQSPSNKVTEKGKDVELRCDPISGHTALYWYRQSLGQGLEFLIYFQGNSAPDKSGLPSDRFSAERTGGSVSTLTIQRTQQEDSAVYLCASSWVLSSELGYTFGSGTRLTVV.